The 19 T cell receptor beta chains in this list originate from one sample, sequenced in a study of blood T cell repertoires in COVID-19. Some clones are missing from TCRdb's copy, which holds only in-frame ones; the method was immunoSEQ multiplex PCR. In the table there are approximately 220,000 clones, 83% of which are singletons. The material sequenced was PBMCs or T cells enriched from blood (not recorded which). The receptor source for this set is a middle-aged woman who had been exposed to COVID-19.

This clone came up once. As DNA, the CDR3 is TGCGCCAGCAGCCTCACTAGCGGGGCGCCAGATACGCAGTATTTT. It translates to CASSLTSGAPDTQYF. This sequence joins TRBV5-1 and TRBJ2-3, with 10 bases lining up with TRBD2. J was trimmed by 4 bases and V by 4 bases; bases with no gene match: 6. The CDR3 consists of 15 residues. Germline values: CDR1 SGHRS, CDR2 YFSETQ.

CDR3: CASSPGDSSTDTQYF. DNA of the CDR3: TGTGCCAGCAGTCCAGGGGATTCTAGCACAGATACGCAGTATTTT. The chain joins TRBV6-2 or TRBV6-3 to TRBJ2-3; D might be TRBD1 (6 bases). CDR3 length: 15 residues. Trimming took off 5 bases at V and 0 bases at J, with 12 bases between the two ends. Per germline, CDR1 MNHEY and CDR2 SVGEGT.

V is TRBV10-3 and J is TRBJ2-2, with 11 positions matching TRBD1. V lost 6 bases, J lost 6 bases, and 3 bases stayed unmatched. Germline assignment: CDR1 ENHRY and CDR2 SYGVKD. The CDR3 extends over 14 amino acids. DNA of the CDR3: TGTGCCATCAGGCCGGGACAGGGGGCCGGGGAGCTGTTTTTT. Protein sequence: CAIRPGQGAGELFF.

The chain couples TRBV3-1 (or the pseudogene TRBV3-2) to TRBJ1-3; D is unclear. The V gene lost 1 base and the J gene lost 0 bases, with 22 bases spanning the gap. This CDR3 region has 20 residues. Germline values: CDR1 LGHDT, CDR2 YNNKEL (reference sequence). DNA of the CDR3: TGTGCCAGCAGCCAAGGCCGGGTGGTCCGCCGAACGAACTCTGGAAACACCATATATTTT. It codes for CASSQGRVVRRTNSGNTIYF.

The chain has TRBV6-4 and TRBJ2-1, with 11 nucleotides matching TRBD2. Germline CDR1 is MRHNA and CDR2 is SNTAGT. Unmatched junction bases numbered 8, after V lost 6 bases and J lost 10 bases. CDR3 length equals 14 residues. CDR3 residues: CASRVAGGLSEQFF. Written as DNA, the CDR3 is TGTGCCAGCAGAGTAGCGGGGGGGCTGTCCGAGCAGTTCTTC.

J is TRBJ1-4 and V is TRBV6-5; D might be TRBD1 (5 bases). The CDR3 has 15 residues. V lost 4 bases to trimming and J lost 0 bases, with 9 bases between them. Germline assignment: CDR1 MNHEY and CDR2 SVGAGI. This chain's CDR3 is CASSWGLATNEKLFF. The CDR3 bases are TGTGCCAGCAGTTGGGGACTGGCAACTAATGAAAAACTGTTTTTT.

This clone was seen ten or more times. This CDR3 is also generated by other DNA sequences in the sample. The V and J genes are TRBV5-1 and TRBJ2-2; the match to TRBD1 covers 8 bases. This CDR3 region has 15 residues. Germline CDR1 is SGHRS and CDR2 is YFSETQ. V was pared by 0 bases and J by 3 bases, with 1 base of the junction left unmatched. The CDR3 loop is CASSLATGDTGELFF. In DNA, the CDR3 is TGCGCCAGCAGCTTGGCGACAGGGGACACCGGGGAGCTGTTTTTT.

In its sample, this clone was seen a few times. V is TRBV9 and J is TRBJ1-3; TRBD1 aligns across 8 bases. V shed 3 bases, J shed 4 bases, and the junction held 9 bases outside the gene matches. Germline CDR1 and CDR2: SGDLS and YYNGEE. The CDR3 length is 16 residues. The CDR3 spells CASSANQGAQGNTIYF. CDR3 DNA: TGTGCCAGCAGCGCAAACCAGGGGGCTCAAGGAAACACCATATATTTT.

V and J are TRBV25-1 and TRBJ1-1; unclear D gene. This CDR3 contains 12 residues. Deletions cut 3 bases from V and 11 bases from J, with 13 bases between. Germline V gene lookup returns CDR1 MGHDK and CDR2 SYGVNS. DNA for the CDR3: TGTGCCAGCAGTGATTCCTCGCGTCGGGCTTTCTTT. It encodes CASSDSSRRAFF.

The CDR3 nucleotides are TGTGCCAGCAGCCAAGACAGGGGATCTGGAAACACCATATATTTT. This translates into CASSQDRGSGNTIYF. The chain carries TRBV6-5 and TRBJ1-3; 8 nucleotides line up with TRBD1. The junction had 5 bases not matched to a gene; V was cut back by 6 bases and J by 1 base. The CDR3 loop spans 15 amino acids. Germline CDR1 reads MNHEY; CDR2 reads SVGAGI.

This chain joins TRBV18 and TRBJ1-2, with D perhaps TRBD1 (6 bases). The germline V and J ends were trimmed by 2 bases and 3 bases, with 13 bases remaining between them. The CDR3 length is 15 residues. Germline V CDR1 and CDR2: KGHSH, LQKENI. The CDR3 loop is CASSPGGGEDYGYTF. As DNA, the CDR3 is TGTGCCAGCTCACCAGGGGGGGGCGAGGACTATGGCTACACCTTC. The full variable domain, in which reference TRBV18 and TRBJ1-2 provide the parts outside the CDR3, is NAGVMQNPRHLVRRRGQEARLRCSPMKGHSHVYWYRQLPEEGLKFMVYLQKENIIDESGMPKERFSAEFPKEGPSILRIQQVVRGDSAAYFCASSPGGGEDYGYTFGSGTRLTVV.

V usage is TRBV7-3 and J usage is TRBJ2-3, with D perhaps TRBD1 (5 bases). Looked up from germline, CDR1 is SGHTA and CDR2 is FQGTGA. The CDR3 is 12 amino acids. V was cut by 1 base and J by 8 bases, with 7 bases left in between. CDR3 protein: CASSLMQGTQYF. The CDR3 DNA sequence: TGTGCCAGCAGCTTAATGCAGGGTACGCAGTATTTT.

This chain joins TRBV24-1 and TRBJ2-2; 10 nucleotides match TRBD2. The CDR3 spans 14 residues. V gave up 5 bases and J gave up 5 bases; unmatched junction bases: 1. Germline V lookup: CDR1 KGHDR, CDR2 SFDVKD. The chain's CDR3 is CATSVAGGTGELFF. Here the CDR3 DNA reads TGTGCCACCAGTGTAGCGGGGGGTACCGGGGAGCTGTTTTTT.

The rearrangement joins TRBV5-1 to TRBJ2-6; 8 bases map to TRBD2. Per germline, CDR1 SGHRS and CDR2 YFSETQ. Trimming cost V 10 bases and J 0 bases; bases outside gene matches: 18. The CDR3 sequence is 19 residues long. The DNA of the CDR3 is TGCGCCCGCCGGGCCGGGGGGGGGACCCAGGACTCTGGGGCCAACGTCCTGACTTTC. This translates into CARRAGGGTQDSGANVLTF.

V gene TRBV9 combines with J gene TRBJ2-5; no clear D gene. Trimming removed 0 bases from V and 5 bases from J, with 14 bases in between. CDR3 length: 15 residues. From germline, CDR1 is SGDLS and CDR2 YYNGEE. The CDR3 is CASSVAFGPSETQYF. CDR3 nucleotide sequence: TGTGCCAGCAGCGTAGCTTTTGGGCCATCGGAGACCCAGTACTTC.

About this clone: A read error may produce the germline difference seen at one junction end. This chain uses TRBV29-1 with TRBJ1-6, with TRBD1 matching over 7 bases. Per the germline V gene, CDR1 is SQVTM and CDR2 is ANQGSEA. The CDR3 loop spans 11 amino acids. CDR3 amino acids: CSVDRDSPLHF. CDR3 sequence (DNA): TGCAGCGTCGACAGGGATTCGCCCCTCCACTTT.

The genes are TRBV6-5 and TRBJ2-7, with D possibly TRBD1 on 6 matching bases. Trimming left V 3 bases short and J 0 bases short, with 12 bases between. The germline V gene has CDR1 MNHEY and CDR2 SVGAGI. This CDR3 spans 15 amino acids. CDR3 residues: CASSYMGHSSYEQYF. The CDR3 DNA is TGTGCCAGCAGTTATATGGGACATAGCTCCTACGAGCAGTACTTC.

V usage is TRBV5-1 and J usage is TRBJ2-1; the match to TRBD1 covers 7 bases. Trimming removed 4 bases from V and 8 bases from J; junction bases left unmatched: 6. The CDR3 contains 13 residues. Germline CDR1 is SGHRS and CDR2 is YFSETQ. In nucleotides, the CDR3 is TGCGCCAGCAGCCCGGGACAGCCGGATGAGCAGTTCTTC. Its translation: CASSPGQPDEQFF.

This clone came up a few times. V usage is TRBV6-2 or TRBV6-3 and J usage is TRBJ1-1; D unresolved. Germline V gives CDR1 MNHEY, CDR2 SVGEGT. Trimming cost V 5 bases and J 5 bases, with 12 bases left between them. The CDR3 is 13 residues long. The CDR3 loop is CASSVSSSTEAFF. CDR3 coding DNA: TGTGCCAGCAGTGTCAGTTCTTCAACTGAAGCTTTCTTT.